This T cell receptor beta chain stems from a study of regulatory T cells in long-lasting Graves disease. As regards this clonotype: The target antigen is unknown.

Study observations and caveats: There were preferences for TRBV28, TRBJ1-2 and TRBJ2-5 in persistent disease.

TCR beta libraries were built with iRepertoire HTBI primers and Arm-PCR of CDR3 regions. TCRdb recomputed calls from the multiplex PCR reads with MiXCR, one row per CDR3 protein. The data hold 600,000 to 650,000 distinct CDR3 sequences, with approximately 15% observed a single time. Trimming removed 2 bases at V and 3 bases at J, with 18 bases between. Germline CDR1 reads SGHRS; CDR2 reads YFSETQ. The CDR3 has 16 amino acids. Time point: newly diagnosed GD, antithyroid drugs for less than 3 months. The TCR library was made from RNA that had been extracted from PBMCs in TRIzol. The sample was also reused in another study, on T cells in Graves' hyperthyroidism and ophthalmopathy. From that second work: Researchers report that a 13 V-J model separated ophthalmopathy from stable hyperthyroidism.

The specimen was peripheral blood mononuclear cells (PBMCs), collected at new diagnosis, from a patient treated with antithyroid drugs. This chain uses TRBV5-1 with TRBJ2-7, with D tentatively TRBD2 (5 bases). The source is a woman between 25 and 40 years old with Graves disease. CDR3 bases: TGCGCCAGCAGCTTCTCGGTAGAGACTACGTACTACGAGCAGTACTTC. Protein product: CASSFSVETTYYEQYF. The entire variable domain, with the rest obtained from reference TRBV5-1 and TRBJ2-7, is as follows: KAGVTQTPRYLIKTRGQQVTLSCSPISGHRSVSWYQQTPGQGLQFLFEYFSETQRNKGNFPGRFSGRQFSNSRSEMNVSTLELGDSALYLCASSFSVETTYYEQYFGPGTRLTVT.